This passage covers 14 T cell receptor beta chains from one sample sequenced in a study of cytomegalovirus exposure and HLA in healthy donors. TCRdb keeps only in-frame clones here, not all; method: immunoSEQ multiplex PCR. Here the sample spans under 250,000 clones, about 81% being singletons. The material sequenced was PBMCs. Source of these receptors: a woman aged 25 to 45 in good health and CMV-seronegative.

The chain links TRBV18 to TRBJ1-2; the match to TRBD1 covers 8 bases. In germline, CDR1 is KGHSH, CDR2 LQKENI. V shed 3 bases and J 6 bases; nucleotides not matched to a gene: 3. There are 13 residues in the CDR3. CDR3 protein: CASSPDRGDGYTF. CDR3 sequence (DNA): TGTGCCAGCTCACCCGACAGGGGTGATGGCTACACCTTC.

The V and J genes are TRBV19 and TRBJ1-1; D might be TRBD1 (6 bases). The CDR3 runs 16 residues. The germline gives CDR1 LNHDA, CDR2 SQIVND (reference sequence). V lost 5 bases and J 0 bases, leaving 16 bases between the germline ends. CDR3 DNA: TGTGCCAGTAGTCCTAGCGGACAGACAGTGAACACTGAAGCTTTCTTT. It translates to CASSPSGQTVNTEAFF.

The rearrangement joins TRBV6-1 to TRBJ2-7; no clear D. This CDR3 has 14 residues. The germline CDR1 and CDR2 sequences are MNHNS and SASEGT. Between the trimmed V and J ends, which lost 2 bases and 0 bases, there was a span of 8 bases. DNA of the CDR3: TGTGCCAGCAGTGAACAGCACAGCTCCTACGAGCAGTACTTC. This codes for CASSEQHSSYEQYF.

The chain couples TRBV30 to TRBJ2-2; 7 bases are a match to TRBD1. This CDR3 is built from 16 residues. The germline V gene encodes CDR1 GTSNPN and CDR2 SVGIG (reference sequence). V shed 0 bases and J 4 bases; nucleotides not matched to a gene: 8. The CDR3 DNA sequence: TGTGCCTGGAGTGTGGGGGACAGCCGACGCACCGGGGAGCTGTTTTTT. This sequence encodes CAWSVGDSRRTGELFF.

There are a few counts of this clone. The chain's CDR3 is CASSLARGTSGNTIYF. The CDR3 nucleotides read TGCGCCAGCAGCTTGGCCCGGGGGACCTCTGGAAACACCATATATTTT. This chain joins TRBV5-1 and TRBJ1-3; D possibly corresponds to TRBD1 (5 bases). This CDR3 is built from 16 residues. Germline values: CDR1 SGHRS, CDR2 YFSETQ. V was cut by 0 bases and J by 0 bases, with 10 bases left in between.

The chain recombines TRBV6-5 with TRBJ1-1; no clear D. CDR3 length: 13 residues. Germline values: CDR1 MNHEY, CDR2 SVGAGI. Trimming shortened V by 6 bases and J by 1 base, and 9 bases separated the two germline ends. CDR3 region: CASRAPSNTEAFF. CDR3 in DNA: TGTGCCAGCAGGGCCCCCTCGAACACTGAAGCTTTCTTT.

The chain carries TRBV9 and TRBJ1-2; TRBD1 aligns across 8 bases. The CDR3 runs 17 residues. The V gene's germline CDR1 is SGDLS and CDR2 YYNGEE. The V and J ends lost 2 bases and 5 bases, in that order; junction bases with no gene match: 14. In nucleotides, the CDR3 is TGTGCCAGCAGCGTGAACCGGGACAGGCCGGTGGGATATGGCTACACCTTC. Translation: CASSVNRDRPVGYGYTF.

The rearrangement uses TRBV25-1 and TRBJ2-7; possibly TRBD2 for D (5 bases). The CDR3 contains 16 residues. Between the trimmed V and J ends, which lost 1 base and 0 bases, there was a span of 13 bases. The germline gives CDR1 MGHDK, CDR2 SYGVNS. The CDR3 sequence is CASSESSSTGSYEQYF. CDR3 coding DNA: TGTGCCAGCAGTGAATCTTCTAGCACCGGCTCCTACGAGCAGTACTTC.

The V gene is TRBV5-4, the J gene TRBJ1-6, with D unclear. The germline gives CDR1 SGHNT, CDR2 YYREEE (reference sequence). The CDR3 has 13 amino acids. V lost 0 bases to trimming and J lost 6 bases, with 4 bases between them. The CDR3 protein is CASSLDSNSPLHF. CDR3 coding DNA: TGTGCCAGCAGCTTGGACAGTAATTCACCCCTCCACTTT. Full variable domain (missing parts from reference TRBV5-4 and TRBJ1-6): ETGVTQSPTHLIKTRGQQVTLRCSSQSGHNTVSWYQQALGQGPQFIFQYYREEENGRGNFPPRFSGLQFPNYSSELNVNALELDDSALYLCASSLDSNSPLHFGNGTRLTVT.

This rearrangement joins TRBV5-1 to TRBJ2-1; 13 bases agree with TRBD2. The CDR3 has 16 amino acids. V was pared by 0 bases and J by 6 bases, with 3 bases of the junction left unmatched. Looked up from germline, CDR1 is SGHRS and CDR2 is YFSETQ. This chain's CDR3 is CASSLGTSGRGNEQFF. The CDR3 coding sequence is TGCGCCAGCAGCTTGGGGACTAGCGGGAGAGGCAATGAGCAGTTCTTC.

The chain uses TRBV30 and TRBJ2-3; D unresolved. Per germline, CDR1 GTSNPN and CDR2 SVGIG (reference sequence). Trimming pared 2 bases from V and 0 bases from J, leaving 6 bases between. This CDR3 region has 13 residues. CDR3 amino acids: CAWSLPSTDTQYF. For the CDR3, the DNA is TGTGCCTGGAGTCTACCCAGCACAGATACGCAGTATTTT.

The chain employs TRBV6-5 and TRBJ2-1; possible D gene TRBD2, 6 bases. Germline V gene data show CDR1 as MNHEY and CDR2 as SVGAGI. The CDR3 covers 15 residues. Trimming stripped 0 bases from V and 0 bases from J, with 6 bases between. Written as DNA, the CDR3 is TGTGCCAGCAGTTACTCGCGGGACTCCTACAATGAGCAGTTCTTC. It encodes CASSYSRDSYNEQFF.

V usage is TRBV4-2 and J usage is TRBJ2-3; 12 bases agree with TRBD2. Germline lookup yields CDR1 LGHNA and CDR2 YNFKEQ. V lost 0 bases and J lost 6; bases outside the gene matches: 10. The CDR3 loop spans 18 amino acids. The CDR3 spells CASSQDYDLAGGFDTQYF. CDR3 bases: TGTGCCAGCAGCCAAGATTATGACCTAGCGGGAGGGTTTGATACGCAGTATTTT.

The chain employs TRBV5-1 and TRBJ2-7, with 8 bases identical to TRBD1. The CDR3 totals 15 residues. Germline values: CDR1 SGHRS, CDR2 YFSETQ. With V trimmed by 5 bases and J by 0 bases, 7 bases remained unmatched. CDR3: CASSPDRASSYEQYF. CDR3 bases: TGCGCCAGCAGTCCGGACAGGGCCAGCTCCTACGAGCAGTACTTC.